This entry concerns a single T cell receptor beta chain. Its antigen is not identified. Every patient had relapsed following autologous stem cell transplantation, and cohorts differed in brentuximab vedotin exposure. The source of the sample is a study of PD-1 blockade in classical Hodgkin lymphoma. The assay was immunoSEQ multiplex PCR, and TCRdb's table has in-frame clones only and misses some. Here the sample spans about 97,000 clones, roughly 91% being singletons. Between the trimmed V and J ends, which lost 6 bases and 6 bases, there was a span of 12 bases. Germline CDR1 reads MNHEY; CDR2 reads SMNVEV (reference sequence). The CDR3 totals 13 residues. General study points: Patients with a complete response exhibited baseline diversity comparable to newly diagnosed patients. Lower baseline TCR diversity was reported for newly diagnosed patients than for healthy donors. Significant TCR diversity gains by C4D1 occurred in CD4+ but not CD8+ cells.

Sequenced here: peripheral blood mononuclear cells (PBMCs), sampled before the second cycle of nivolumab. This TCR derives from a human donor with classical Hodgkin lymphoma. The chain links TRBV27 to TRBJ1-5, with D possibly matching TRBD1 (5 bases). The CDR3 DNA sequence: TGTGCCAGCAGAGAACAGGTGGGTCAGCCCCAGCATTTT. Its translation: CASREQVGQPQHF.